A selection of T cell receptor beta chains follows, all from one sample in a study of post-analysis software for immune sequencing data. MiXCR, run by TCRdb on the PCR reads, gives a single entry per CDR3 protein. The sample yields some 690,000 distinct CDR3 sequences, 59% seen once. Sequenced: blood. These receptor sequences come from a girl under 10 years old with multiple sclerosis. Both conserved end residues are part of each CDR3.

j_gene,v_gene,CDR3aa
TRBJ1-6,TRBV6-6,CASSSGDNSPLHF
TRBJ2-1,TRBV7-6,CASSLAVAENGNEQFF
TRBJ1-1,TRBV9,CASSPGLPEAFF
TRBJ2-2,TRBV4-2,CASSHGRDTGELFF
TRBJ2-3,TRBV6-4,CASNWDREGTDTQYF
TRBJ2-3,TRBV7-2,CASSFQITDTQYF
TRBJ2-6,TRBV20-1,CSASGGRERTKTNSGANVLTF
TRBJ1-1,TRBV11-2,CASRGGAGEAFF
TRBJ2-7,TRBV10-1,CASSEIVGPNSYEQYF
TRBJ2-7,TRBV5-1,CASSLMRDLTDEQYF
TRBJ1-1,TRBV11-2,CASSLRPQGAAFF
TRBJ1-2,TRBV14,CASSPGRVGGYTF
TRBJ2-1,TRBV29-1,CSASITSWPHEQFF
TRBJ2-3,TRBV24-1,CATSVVGLAGPTDTQYF
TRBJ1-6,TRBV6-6,CASTDEGADSPLHF
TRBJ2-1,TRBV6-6,CASSYEDRELDEQFF
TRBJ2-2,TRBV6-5,CASSYPHGTGQANTGELFF
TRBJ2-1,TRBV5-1,CASSPWTSGSGNEQFF
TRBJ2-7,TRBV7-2,CASSLFGKNYEQYF
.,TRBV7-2,CASSSNRDQGSGETQYF
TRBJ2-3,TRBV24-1,CATSDPAGGGADTQYF
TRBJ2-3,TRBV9,CASSVIPTDTQYF
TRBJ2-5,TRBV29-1,CSVGTGETQYF
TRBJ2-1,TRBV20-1,CSAKGPEGNEQFF
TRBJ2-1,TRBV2,CASSADFYNNEQFF
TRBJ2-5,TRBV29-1,CSALTDNQETQYF
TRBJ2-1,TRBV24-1,CATSDLWSGEQFF
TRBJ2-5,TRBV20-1,CSAPREGAGTQYF
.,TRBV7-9,CASSPRLGSYEQYF
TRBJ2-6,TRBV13,CASSFPLSGANVLTF
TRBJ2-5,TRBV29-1,CSVERLSGTQYF
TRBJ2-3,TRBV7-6,CASSLGGQGSTDTPYF
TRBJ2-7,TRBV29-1,CSVHGRGSYEQYF
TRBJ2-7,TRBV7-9,CASSLGQGANHEQYF
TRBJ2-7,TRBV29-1,CSVDVGSDEQYF
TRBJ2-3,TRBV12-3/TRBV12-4,CASSATSAGTDAQYF
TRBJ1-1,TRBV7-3,CASSLRPTSQGTEAFF
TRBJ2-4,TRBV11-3,CASSLPSTGGLNWDIQYF
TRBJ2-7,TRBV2,CASSEAGPYEQYF
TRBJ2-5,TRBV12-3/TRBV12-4,CASSSLAVRETQYF